This T cell receptor beta chain was obtained from a study of T cells in Graves' hyperthyroidism and ophthalmopathy. This clonotype came up many times. This sample holds PBMCs from approximately 10 ml fresh peripheral blood. Authors of the study amplified TCR beta CDR3 regions from RNA transcripts. HTBI primers drove first-round RT-PCR of the TCR CDR3. TCRdb fed the multiplex PCR reads into MiXCR, producing one record per CDR3 protein. The profile shows hundreds of thousands of distinct CDR3 sequences, approximately 14% of them singletons. The specimen sequenced was blood. The sequence was collected from a woman younger than 35 with Graves' hyperthyroidism.

CDR3 loop: CASGLTTGTGNEKLFF. The DNA of the CDR3 is TGTGCTAGTGGTTTGACAACCGGGACAGGGAACGAAAAACTGTTTTTT. V gene TRBV12-5 combines with J gene TRBJ1-4; 9 positions match TRBD1. Trimming removed 2 bases from V and 8 bases from J; junction bases left unmatched: 9. The V gene's germline CDR1 is LGHNT and CDR2 FRNRAP. The CDR3 sequence is 16 residues long.